This T cell receptor (beta chain) was sequenced during a study of blood T cell repertoires in COVID-19. After removal of 5 bases from V and 2 bases from J, the junction contained 9 bases not matched to a gene. The CDR3 sequence is 15 residues long. Per the germline V gene, CDR1 is SEHNR and CDR2 is FQNEAQ (reference sequence). The protocol was immunoSEQ multiplex PCR, while the TCRdb copy is restricted to in-frame clones and leaves out a portion. In the table there are about 280,000 clones, around four fifths of which are singletons. Sequencing input: peripheral blood. This sequence originates from a woman between 50 and 59 years old who had recovered from COVID-19. V usage is TRBV7-9 and J usage is TRBJ2-7; TRBD1 matches 7 bases. This CDR3 is CASSLDRASTYEQYF. In DNA form, the CDR3 reads TGTGCCAGCAGCCTCGACAGGGCCTCGACCTACGAGCAGTACTTC.